A single sample is the source of the 21 T cell receptor beta chains below, sequenced in a study of blood T cell repertoires in COVID-19. Assay used: immunoSEQ multiplex PCR; TCRdb lists only in-frame clones, some missing. In the table there are roughly 400,000 clones, roughly 90% of which are singletons. What was sequenced was PBMCs or T cells enriched from blood (not recorded which). The receptors come from a young woman who had been exposed to COVID-19.

The chain carries TRBV4-1 and TRBJ1-4; 7 nucleotides match TRBD1. The CDR3 is 17 residues long. Germline CDR1 reads MGHRA; CDR2 reads YSYEKL. V shed 1 base, J shed 7 bases, and the junction held 12 bases outside the gene matches. CDR3 bases: TGCGCCAGCAGCCAAGGTCTCTCGGGACAGAGTACTGAAAAACTGTTTTTT. Amino acid sequence: CASSQGLSGQSTEKLFF.

This clone is a singleton in its sample. The chain uses TRBV11-2 and TRBJ2-1; D uncertain. V was shortened by 2 bases and J by 7 bases, with 6 bases between the two germline ends. The CDR3 runs 12 residues. Germline lookup yields CDR1 SGHAT and CDR2 FQNNGV. The CDR3 DNA reads TGTGCCAGCAGCTTATTCGGGAATGAGCAGTTCTTC. Its protein is CASSLFGNEQFF.

The gene calls are TRBV15 and TRBJ2-1; D is undetermined. In germline, CDR1 is LNHNV, CDR2 YYDKDF (reference sequence). The CDR3 is 11 residues long. The V end was cut by 0 bases, the J end by 14 bases, with 8 bases between. CDR3 DNA: TGTGCCACCAGCAGAGACCTAGTAAAGTTCTTC. Amino acid sequence: CATSRDLVKFF.

Of note for this clone: Other DNA sequences in this specimen translate into the identical CDR3. The chain has TRBV28 and TRBJ2-1, with 9 bases lining up with TRBD2. Germline V CDR1 and CDR2: MDHEN, SYDVKM. J lost 0 bases, V lost 3 bases, and 0 bases had no gene match. The CDR3 loop spans 15 amino acids. The CDR3 region is CASSLRGGSYNEQFF. The CDR3 nucleotides are TGTGCCAGCAGTTTGCGGGGGGGCTCCTACAATGAGCAGTTCTTC.

This chain connects TRBV3-1 (or the pseudogene TRBV3-2) to TRBJ1-1; 7 bases are shared with TRBD1. Trimming took 1 base from V and 1 from J; bases not matched to a gene: 3. Germline lookup yields CDR1 LGHDT and CDR2 YNNKEL (reference sequence). The CDR3 totals 15 residues. The CDR3 nucleotides read TGTGCCAGCAGCCAAGCTAGGGGGCCGAACACTGAAGCTTTCTTT. Encoded protein: CASSQARGPNTEAFF.

The rearrangement uses TRBV27 and TRBJ2-5; D is unresolved. The V gene lost 6 bases and the J gene lost 1 base, with 9 bases spanning the gap. Germline CDR1 reads MNHEY; CDR2 reads SMNVEV (reference sequence). The CDR3 is 13 amino acids. The CDR3 is CASSPYSQETQYF. The CDR3 DNA reads TGTGCCAGCAGCCCGTACAGCCAAGAGACCCAGTACTTC.

CDR3 in amino acids: CASSSGTGTLSQHF. The CDR3 DNA sequence: TGTGCCAGCAGTTCCGGGACAGGGACCCTTTCCCAGCATTTT. The chain links TRBV27 to TRBJ1-5; 9 bases match TRBD1. Germline values: CDR1 MNHEY, CDR2 SMNVEV (reference sequence). This CDR3 has 14 amino acids. Unmatched junction bases numbered 9, after V lost 4 bases and J lost 11 bases.

The CDR3, as DNA: TGCGCCAGCAGCCAAGATCGAAGCACCTATGGCTACACCTTC. This sequence encodes CASSQDRSTYGYTF. The V call is TRBV4-3, the J call TRBJ1-2, with D uncertain. CDR1 is LGHNA and CDR2 is YSLEER in the germline V gene. V was trimmed by 0 bases and J by 4 bases, leaving 9 bases between them. The CDR3 length is 14 residues.

CDR3 coding DNA: TGTGCCAGCAGCGCTTTGGGCTCACCCCTCCACTTT. Its translation: CASSALGSPLHF. This chain connects TRBV27 to TRBJ1-6, with D hard to call. The CDR3 runs 12 residues. Between the trimmed V and J ends, which lost 6 bases and 10 bases, there was a span of 10 bases. The V gene's germline CDR1 is MNHEY and CDR2 SMNVEV (reference sequence).

The chain links TRBV2 to TRBJ1-4; no reliable D call. The germline CDR1 and CDR2 sequences are SNHLY and FYNNEI. CDR3 length: 15 amino acids. Trimming shortened V by 1 base and J by 7 bases, and 13 bases separated the two germline ends. Here the CDR3 reads CASSEVVAAAEKLFF. CDR3 nucleotides: TGTGCCAGCAGTGAAGTGGTGGCAGCGGCTGAAAAACTGTTTTTT.

J is TRBJ2-7 and V is TRBV7-9; D unresolved. This CDR3 spans 14 amino acids. Trimming stripped 1 base from V and 0 bases from J, with 7 bases between. Germline CDR1 reads SEHNR; CDR2 reads FQNEAQ (reference sequence). Here the CDR3 DNA reads TGTGCCAGCAGCTTAGTGGGCAACTCCTACGAGCAGTACTTC. Translating it yields CASSLVGNSYEQYF.

This chain joins TRBV3-1 (or the pseudogene TRBV3-2) and TRBJ2-7; D unclear. The CDR3 runs 14 residues. Trimming took 3 bases from V and 2 from J, leaving 11 bases between them. The V gene's germline CDR1 is LGHDT and CDR2 YNNKEL (reference sequence). CDR3 loop: CASSHGQVTYEQYF. In DNA form, the CDR3 reads TGTGCCAGCAGCCATGGGCAGGTAACCTACGAGCAGTACTTC.

The J gene is TRBJ2-3, the V gene TRBV7-9; no clear D. This CDR3 region has 12 residues. The germline CDR1 and CDR2 sequences are SEHNR and FQNEAQ (reference sequence). V was shortened by 9 bases and J by 3 bases, with 10 bases between the two germline ends. The CDR3 loop reads CASGTGTDTQYF. Written as DNA, the CDR3 is TGTGCCAGTGGTACGGGTACAGATACGCAGTATTTT.

The chain employs TRBV25-1 and TRBJ2-7; D unclear. The CDR3 sequence is 16 residues long. Trimming removed 1 base at V and 0 bases at J, with 13 bases between. Germline V gives CDR1 MGHDK, CDR2 SYGVNS. The CDR3 nucleotides are TGTGCCAGCAGTGAATCTCGAGCTTTCCCCTCCTACGAGCAGTACTTC. Its protein is CASSESRAFPSYEQYF.

This CDR3 reads CATSDSYGYTF. Here the CDR3 DNA reads TGTGCCACCAGTGATTCGTATGGCTACACCTTC. This chain connects TRBV24-1 to TRBJ1-2; D gene unclear. Germline assignment: CDR1 KGHDR and CDR2 SFDVKD. There are 11 residues in the CDR3. V lost 2 bases to trimming and J lost 5 bases, with 2 bases between them.

The chain is built from TRBV7-8 and TRBJ1-4; 7 positions match TRBD1. The CDR3 runs 13 residues. With V trimmed by 5 bases and J by 14 bases, 11 bases remained unmatched. Germline V gives CDR1 SGHVS, CDR2 FQNEAQ. This CDR3 reads CASSLTGYEELFF. The CDR3 DNA reads as TGTGCCAGCAGCCTGACAGGGTACGAAGAGCTGTTTTTT.

The V gene is TRBV11-2, the J gene TRBJ1-4, with TRBD1 matching over 7 bases. CDR3 length: 15 amino acids. Trimming cost V 3 bases and J 2 bases; bases outside gene matches: 3. Germline assignment: CDR1 SGHAT and CDR2 FQNNGV. The CDR3 reads CASSLDRSTNEKLFF. The CDR3 nucleotides read TGTGCCAGCAGCTTGGACAGGTCCACTAATGAAAAACTGTTTTTT. The variable domain in full, with the rest retrieved from reference TRBV11-2 and TRBJ1-4, is EAGVAQSPRYKIIEKRQSVAFWCNPISGHATLYWYQQILGQGPKLLIQFQNNGVVDDSQLPKDRFSAERLKGVDSTLKIQPAKLEDSAVYLCASSLDRSTNEKLFFGSGTQLSVL.

The V gene is TRBV11-3, the J gene TRBJ2-7; 7 bases align to TRBD1. The CDR3 runs 15 residues. CDR1 is SGHNT, CDR2 YENEEA, per germline. V trimming: 6 bases; J trimming: 2 bases; junction bases outside the gene matches: 10. The chain's CDR3 is CASRHVTGAPYEQYF. DNA for the CDR3: TGTGCCAGCAGGCACGTTACAGGGGCCCCCTACGAGCAGTACTTC. Full variable domain (outside the CDR3, taken from reference TRBV11-3 and TRBJ2-7): EAGVVQSPRYKIIEKKQPVAFWCNPISGHNTLYWYLQNLGQGPELLIRYENEEAVDDSQLPKDRFSAERLKGVDSTLKIQPAELGDSAVYLCASRHVTGAPYEQYFGPGTRLTVT.

The chain couples TRBV18 to TRBJ2-7, with 9 nucleotides matching TRBD1. The CDR3 covers 15 residues. Germline V gives CDR1 KGHSH, CDR2 LQKENI. V trimming: 3 bases; J trimming: 3 bases; junction bases outside the gene matches: 6. CDR3 nucleotide sequence: TGTGCCAGCTCACCGCAGACAGGGGGGGACTACGAGCAGTACTTC. Translated, it gives CASSPQTGGDYEQYF. The whole variable domain, remainder taken from reference TRBV18 and TRBJ2-7, is NAGVMQNPRHLVRRRGQEARLRCSPMKGHSHVYWYRQLPEEGLKFMVYLQKENIIDESGMPKERFSAEFPKEGPSILRIQQVVRGDSAAYFCASSPQTGGDYEQYFGPGTRLTVT.

The chain joins TRBV4-2 to TRBJ1-6; D uncertain. The germline CDR1 and CDR2 sequences are LGHNA and YNFKEQ. V dropped 1 base and J dropped 7 bases, with 17 bases sitting between them. The CDR3 covers 17 residues. DNA for the CDR3: TGTGCCAGCAGCCAAGTGACAACAGACGAAAGGAATTCACCCCTCCACTTT. It translates to CASSQVTTDERNSPLHF.

The chain joins TRBV7-6 to TRBJ2-1; 8 bases map to TRBD2. V lost 3 bases to trimming and J lost 8 bases; unmatched junction nucleotides: 9. CDR1 is SGHVS, CDR2 FNYEAQ, per germline. CDR3 length: 15 residues. The chain's CDR3 is CASSFGGGNIDEQFF. CDR3 bases: TGTGCCAGCAGCTTTGGCGGGGGGAATATCGATGAGCAGTTCTTC.